This T cell receptor beta chain was obtained from a study of T cells in Graves' hyperthyroidism and ophthalmopathy. Points from the study as a whole: Within blood appeared most thyroid clonotypes that had expanded above 0.001. For ophthalmopathy, model prediction preceded onset by a median about 6 months.

From RNA transcripts, TCR beta CDR3 regions were amplified. RT-PCR in the first round (using the HTBI primer set) targeted the TCR CDR3. TCRdb processed the multiplex PCR reads anew with MiXCR; each CDR3 protein has one entry. Here the sample spans under 400,000 distinct CDR3 sequences, more than 20% being singletons. Germline CDR1 is SNHLY and CDR2 is FYNNEI. V dropped 6 bases and J dropped 7 bases, with 21 bases sitting between them. This CDR3 comprises 15 residues. Absence of ophthalmopathy progression within 18 months defined stable Graves' hyperthyroidism. As regards this clonotype: What it recognizes is unknown.

The clonotype originates from a man aged 45-60 years with Graves' hyperthyroidism. The rearrangement joins TRBV2 to TRBJ2-5, with a possible D match to TRBD1 (6 bases). Source material: blood. CDR3 nucleotides: TGTGCCAGCAGGGACCGGACAGTTACTGATGGGACCCAGTACTTC. Its translation is CASRDRTVTDGTQYF. Supplemented by reference TRBV2 and TRBJ2-5, the full variable domain reads EPEVTQTPSHQVTQMGQEVILRCVPISNHLYFYWYRQILGQKVEFLVSFYNNEISEKSEIFDDQFSVERPDGSNFTLKIRSTKLEDSAMYFCASRDRTVTDGTQYFGPGTRLLVL.